This entry lists 18 T cell receptor beta chains sequenced from one sample in a study of blood T cells in healthy people across ages. A second PCR, run for roughly 7 to 11 cycles, used a sample-barcoded 5' primer plus a J-beta primer mix. TCRdb re-derived calls from the 5' RACE reads in MiXCR, one entry per CDR3 protein. The top ten hold 2% to 2.5% of the sample, which has 2 million or so distinct CDR3 sequences, around half seen once. Input material: blood. Receptor source: a middle-aged woman in good health.

In its sample, this clonotype was seen a few times. The chain combines TRBV14 with TRBJ2-5; D is possibly TRBD1 (5 bases). Matching the DNA end better, TRBJ2-7 makes the J call doubtful. This CDR3 contains 17 residues. Germline V lookup: CDR1 SGHDN, CDR2 FVKESK. CDR3: CASSPVHQGTWAYEQYF. The CDR3 region has the DNA TGTGCCAGCAGCCCCGTTCACCAGGGAACCTGGGCCTACGAGCAGTACTTC.

The table lists this clonotype with a count of one. The chain joins TRBV6-5 to TRBJ2-5; TRBD1 aligns across 10 bases. This CDR3 region has 14 residues. Germline CDR1 MNHEY, CDR2 SVGAGI. With 5 bases clipped from V and 5 bases from J, the junction kept 5 bases outside the gene matches. The CDR3 bases are TGTGCCAGCAGTAGAGGGACAGGGGTGGAGACCCAGTACTTC. Protein: CASSRGTGVETQYF.

This clonotype was counted a few times. The rearrangement joins TRBV15 to TRBJ2-3; D call uncertain. CDR1 and CDR2 (germline): LNHNV, YYDKDF (reference sequence). The CDR3 extends over 15 amino acids. Trimming took off 1 base at V and 5 bases at J, with 13 bases between the two ends. The CDR3 nucleotides are TGTGCCACCAGCAGAGGAGACGCAGGACGAGATACGCAGTATTTT. Translation gives CATSRGDAGRDTQYF.

This clonotype has a single count. The chain employs TRBV28 and TRBJ1-2, with 7 bases that match TRBD1. The V gene's germline CDR1 is MDHEN and CDR2 SYDVKM. V gave up 6 bases and J gave up 7 bases; unmatched junction bases: 14. The CDR3 extends over 15 amino acids. The CDR3 is CASSTSQGGVSGYTF. In DNA, the CDR3 is TGTGCCAGCAGCACATCCCAAGGGGGCGTGAGTGGCTACACCTTC.

This clonotype was observed a single time. The genes are TRBV29-1 and TRBJ2-1, with D hard to call. The CDR3 is 14 residues long. V lost 7 bases to trimming and J lost 4 bases, with 17 bases between them. Germline CDR1 and CDR2: SQVTM and ANQGSEA. CDR3 region: CSAVTVAAYNEQFF. CDR3 nucleotides: TGCAGCGCGGTGACGGTGGCAGCTTACAATGAGCAGTTCTTC.

The CDR3 is CSARGQALGEQYF. The CDR3 region has the DNA TGCAGTGCTAGAGGACAGGCCTTAGGGGAGCAGTACTTC. This chain links TRBV20-1 with TRBJ2-7; weak D call: TRBD1 (6 bases). CDR1 and CDR2 (germline): DFQATT, SNEGSKA (reference sequence). The CDR3 consists of 13 residues. With 1 base removed from V and 7 bases from J, the gap between germline ends came to 14 bases.

This clonotype was observed a few times. This chain links TRBV6-5 with TRBJ2-1, with 7 nucleotides matching TRBD2. The CDR3 contains 16 residues. CDR1 is MNHEY and CDR2 is SVGAGI in the germline V gene. V gave up 5 bases and J gave up 5 bases; unmatched junction bases: 12. The CDR3 coding sequence is TGTGCCAGCAGTCCGAAAATTTGGCGGGGGAACAATGAGCAGTTCTTC. Protein sequence: CASSPKIWRGNNEQFF.

The rearrangement uses TRBV4-2 and TRBJ2-3; 7 bases match TRBD1. CDR1 and CDR2 from the germline V gene are LGHNA and YNFKEQ. The ends lost 3 bases at V and 6 bases at J; junction bases unmatched: 15. The CDR3 is 17 amino acids. The CDR3 sequence: CASSHPVRGGLGDTQYF. The CDR3 nucleotides are TGTGCCAGCAGCCACCCGGTGCGAGGGGGCCTTGGGGATACGCAGTATTTT.

The CDR3 is CASSLDLGHEQYF. The CDR3 DNA reads as TGTGCCAGCAGCTTAGATTTGGGCCACGAGCAGTACTTC. The chain joins TRBV7-2 to TRBJ2-5; D unresolved. The end of the DNA is better explained by TRBJ2-7, so the J call may be wrong. Germline CDR1 is SGHTA and CDR2 is FQGNSA. The CDR3 contains 13 residues.

This clonotype came up many times. The rearrangement uses TRBV6-2 or TRBV6-3 and TRBJ1-2; D is unclear. Trimming removed 6 bases at V and 8 bases at J, with 7 bases between. There are 10 residues in the CDR3. The germline V gene has CDR1 MNHEY and CDR2 SVGEGT. The CDR3 DNA sequence: TGTGCCAGCAGGGACCAGGGCTACACCTTC. This encodes CASRDQGYTF.

The chain links TRBV14 to TRBJ1-2, with 8 bases identical to TRBD1. This CDR3 region has 15 residues. The ends lost 0 bases at V and 7 bases at J; junction bases unmatched: 7. CDR1 is SGHDN, CDR2 FVKESK, per germline. The CDR3 here is CASSQEMVQGAGYTF. CDR3 nucleotide sequence: TGTGCCAGCAGCCAAGAGATGGTCCAGGGGGCTGGCTACACCTTC.

This clonotype was counted between two and nine times. DNA for the CDR3: TGTGCCAGCAGCGTCGTATACTACAATGAGCAGTTCTTC. Its translation: CASSVVYYNEQFF. This rearrangement joins TRBV11-2 to TRBJ2-1; D not resolved. The CDR3 extends over 13 amino acids. V shed 5 bases and J shed 3 bases, with 8 bases lying between them. Germline loops: CDR1 SGHAT, CDR2 FQNNGV.

In this sample, this clonotype turned up a few times. The rearrangement links TRBV12-3 or TRBV12-4 to TRBJ2-3; 9 positions agree with TRBD2. Trimming removed 4 bases from V and 3 bases from J; junction bases left unmatched: 11. This CDR3 region has 17 residues. The CDR3 DNA sequence: TGTGCCAGCAGTTACCCCCCGCGGGGGGGTCAAACAGATACGCAGTATTTT. Amino acids: CASSYPPRGGQTDTQYF.

On this clonotype: Mismatch with germline at one junction end may stem from a read error. The chain couples TRBV28 to TRBJ1-3; perhaps TRBD1 as D (5 bases). The CDR3 is 15 amino acids. Germline-derived CDR1 and CDR2 are MDHEN and SYDVKM. CDR3 nucleotides: TGTGCCAGCAGCCCAGGGAGCCGTCCTGGAGACACCATATATTTT. Protein product: CASSPGSRPGDTIYF. Full variable domain (rest looked up from reference TRBV28 and TRBJ1-3): DVKVTQSSRYLVKRTGEKVFLECVQDMDHENMFWYRQDPGLGLRLIYFSYDVKMKEKGDIPEGYSVSREKKERFSLILESASTNQTSMYLCASSPGSRPGDTIYFGEGSWLTVV.

This clonotype was detected only once. The V gene is TRBV6-5, the J gene TRBJ2-3, with 9 bases that match TRBD2. Losses at the gene ends were 2 bases for V and 3 bases for J; bases not matched to a gene: 6. CDR1 and CDR2 (germline): MNHEY, SVGAGI. The CDR3 spans 16 residues. This CDR3 is CASSYGVAGATDTQYF. The CDR3 DNA sequence: TGTGCCAGCAGTTACGGGGTAGCGGGGGCAACAGATACGCAGTATTTT.

This clonotype was found a few times. The rearrangement uses TRBV5-6 and TRBJ2-5; D is tentatively TRBD1 or TRBD2 (5 bases each). Trimming took 0 bases from V and 2 from J, leaving 14 bases between them. This CDR3 comprises 16 residues. CDR1 and CDR2 from the germline V gene are SGHDT and YYEEEE. CDR3 DNA: TGTGCCAGCAGCTTGGCCCGGGGTCAGGGACAAGAGACCCAGTACTTC. Protein sequence: CASSLARGQGQETQYF.

J is TRBJ2-5 and V is TRBV7-2; 7 bases line up with TRBD2. The DNA end favors TRBJ2-7, so the J call may be wrong. The CDR3 is 15 residues long. Per the germline V gene, CDR1 is SGHTA and CDR2 is FQGNSA. The CDR3 DNA sequence: TGTGCCAGCAGCGCATCCGGGACTACGGCCGGCGAGCAGTACTTC. It translates to CASSASGTTAGEQYF.

This chain uses TRBV4-2 with TRBJ2-2; D not certain. The V end was cut by 0 bases, the J end by 1 base, with 9 bases between. The CDR3 covers 16 residues. From germline, CDR1 is LGHNA and CDR2 YNFKEQ. CDR3: CASSQDLRMNTGELFF. CDR3 bases: TGTGCCAGCAGCCAAGATCTGCGGATGAACACCGGGGAGCTGTTTTTT.